What follows are 23 T cell receptor beta chains derived from one specimen sequenced in a study of CXCR3-negative and CXCR3-positive naive CD8 T cells. UMI-labeled 5' RACE TRB cDNA libraries were prepared from the cells. From its re-call of the 5' RACE reads, TCRdb lists each CDR3 protein once, without DNA. Recorded for this sample: around 63,000 distinct CDR3 sequences. General study points: TRB CDR3s of CXCR3-positive naive cells were more hydrophobic than those of CXCR3-negative naive cells.

These receptors have no identified antigens. The specimen was naive CXCR3+ CD8+ T cells from blood. Subset here: CD45RO-CCR7+CD27+CD95- naive CD8+ T cells expressing CXCR3 (TNR3+). The receptors stem from a human donor in good health. Some clones in this sample may be carry-over from other donors' samples.

This chain connects TRBV9 to TRBJ2-5; TCRdb outputs TRBD2, but without DNA this stays unchecked. Germline loops: CDR1 SGDLS, CDR2 YYNGEE. This CDR3 region has 15 residues. The CDR3 loop is CASSVLAGSPGTQYF.

This rearrangement joins TRBV7-9 to TRBJ2-3; TCRdb indicates TRBD1, and absent DNA this call remains unverified. CDR1 and CDR2 from the germline V gene are SEHNR and FQNEAQ (reference sequence). CDR3 length: 17 residues. This chain's CDR3 is CASSPRLSDSGTDTQYF.

V usage is TRBV7-2 and J usage is TRBJ2-7; as DNA is missing, the TRBD1 call by TCRdb cannot be tested. There are 12 residues in the CDR3. Germline V lookup: CDR1 SGHTA, CDR2 FQGNSA. The CDR3 loop reads CASSFTGSEQYF.

CDR3 loop: CASSFSSGRAREQYF. This chain links TRBV12-3 or TRBV12-4 with TRBJ2-7; absent DNA, TCRdb's TRBD2 call cannot be checked. The CDR3 totals 15 residues.

CDR3 sequence reads: CASSLKADSYNEQFF. V gene TRBV5-1 combines with J gene TRBJ2-1; the D call from TCRdb, TRBD1, cannot be confirmed without DNA. Looked up from germline, CDR1 is SGHRS and CDR2 is YFSETQ. This CDR3 has 15 amino acids. Based on the CDR3 plus reference TRBV5-1 and TRBJ2-1, the full variable domain is KAGVTQTPRYLIKTRGQQVTLSCSPISGHRSVSWYQQTPGQGLQFLFEYFSETQRNKGNFPGRFSGRQFSNSRSEMNVSTLELGDSALYLCASSLKADSYNEQFFGPGTRLTVL.

This chain joins TRBV29-1 and TRBJ2-7. CDR1 and CDR2 (germline): SQVTM, ANQGSEA. The CDR3 contains 11 residues. The CDR3 loop is CSGTDTYEQYF.

The rearrangement uses TRBV27 and TRBJ2-7. The CDR3 loop spans 14 amino acids. Germline CDR1 is MNHEY and CDR2 is SMNVEV (reference sequence). The CDR3 is CASSLSHASYEQYF.

The rearrangement joins TRBV14 to TRBJ2-7; TCRdb indicates TRBD1, and absent DNA this call remains unverified. Germline CDR1 and CDR2: SGHDN and FVKESK. The CDR3 totals 15 residues. CDR3 region: CASSQEGTYTWEQYF.

V gene TRBV29-1 combines with J gene TRBJ2-7. Germline lookup yields CDR1 SQVTM and CDR2 ANQGSEA. The CDR3 has 13 amino acids. This CDR3 reads CSVEDLLGYEQYF.

The chain combines TRBV7-9 with TRBJ2-3; TCRdb's D call, TRBD2, is unchecked because there is no DNA. The CDR3 spans 17 residues. In germline, CDR1 is SEHNR, CDR2 FQNEAQ (reference sequence). The CDR3 reads CASSLAPAGGGTDTQYF.

This sequence joins TRBV19 and TRBJ1-1; TCRdb indicates TRBD1, and absent DNA this call remains unverified. The germline CDR1 and CDR2 sequences are LNHDA and SQIVND (reference sequence). This CDR3 region has 13 residues. The CDR3 sequence is CASSLRDLTEAFF.

V gene TRBV11-3 combines with J gene TRBJ2-7; TCRdb outputs TRBD2, but without DNA this stays unchecked. The CDR3 is 13 residues long. Germline CDR1 reads SGHNT; CDR2 reads YENEEA. CDR3 region: CASSPGGSHEQYF.

This chain links TRBV5-1 with TRBJ2-5; TCRdb's D call, TRBD1, is unchecked because there is no DNA. Germline V lookup: CDR1 SGHRS, CDR2 YFSETQ. This CDR3 is 17 amino acids long. The CDR3 here is CASSLGLNPTGAETQYF.

The rearrangement joins TRBV7-6 to TRBJ2-7; TCRdb gives TRBD1 as the D gene, but with no DNA this cannot be confirmed. Germline-derived CDR1 and CDR2 are SGHVS and FNYEAQ. The CDR3 is 14 residues long. CDR3 sequence: CASSTRYGTPDQYF.

The rearrangement uses TRBV20-1 and TRBJ2-5; TCRdb selects TRBD1, and the lack of DNA leaves this call unchecked. Per the germline V gene, CDR1 is DFQATT and CDR2 is SNEGSKA (reference sequence). This CDR3 is 13 amino acids long. The CDR3 loop is CSVSRTGEETQYF.

The CDR3 reads CASSQVGWEGGTEAFF. This chain links TRBV4-2 with TRBJ1-1. This CDR3 comprises 16 residues. Germline loops: CDR1 LGHNA, CDR2 YNFKEQ.

V gene TRBV27 combines with J gene TRBJ2-7; no DNA is available, so the TRBD1 call from TCRdb remains unchecked. Germline lookup yields CDR1 MNHEY and CDR2 SMNVEV (reference sequence). This CDR3 spans 15 amino acids. The CDR3 here is CASTLGPGGAYEQYF.

The J gene is TRBJ2-7, the V gene TRBV20-1; checking the TCRdb D call of TRBD2 is not possible without DNA. The CDR3 runs 13 residues. Germline V gene sequence: CDR1 DFQATT, CDR2 SNEGSKA (reference sequence). The chain's CDR3 is CSAPGLAGEEQYF.

The rearrangement uses TRBV6-6 and TRBJ2-5; the D gene TCRdb calls, TRBD1, cannot be checked with no DNA. This CDR3 comprises 15 residues. Germline CDR1 MNHNY, CDR2 SVGAGI (reference sequence). The CDR3 loop reads CASSYDRAIQETQYF.

The chain couples TRBV7-9 to TRBJ1-5; TCRdb's D gene call, TRBD1, goes unchecked for lack of DNA. This CDR3 region has 15 residues. Germline V gene lookup returns CDR1 SEHNR and CDR2 FQNEAQ (reference sequence). This chain's CDR3 is CASSFNREGNQPQHF.

The V gene is TRBV27, the J gene TRBJ2-3. This CDR3 spans 15 amino acids. The germline gives CDR1 MNHEY, CDR2 SMNVEV (reference sequence). The CDR3 protein is CASSLSLASTDTQYF.

V and J are TRBV7-6 and TRBJ2-7; TCRdb's D gene call, TRBD2, goes unchecked for lack of DNA. The CDR3 covers 14 residues. Germline lookup yields CDR1 SGHVS and CDR2 FNYEAQ. This chain's CDR3 is CASSLGTSPHEQYF.

The rearrangement uses TRBV20-1 and TRBJ2-2. Germline CDR1 reads DFQATT; CDR2 reads SNEGSKA (reference sequence). This CDR3 has 11 residues. The CDR3 is CSALNTGELFF.